These 15 T cell receptor beta chains came from one sample sequenced in a study of blood T cells in healthy people across ages. A sample-barcoded 5' primer and a J-beta primer mix were used in a second PCR of roughly 6 to 11 cycles. TCRdb reprocessed the 5' RACE reads with MiXCR, giving one entry per CDR3 protein. The sample holds 600,000 or so distinct CDR3 sequences, 25% to 30% seen once. The material sequenced was blood. These receptors originate from an elderly woman in good health.

Ten or more counts support this clonotype. At one end the junction does not follow the germline gene, possibly because of a read error. The rearrangement joins TRBV4-1 to TRBJ2-2, with D possibly being TRBD1 or TRBD2 (5 bases each). Germline V gene sequence: CDR1 MGHRA, CDR2 YSYEKL. This CDR3 spans 16 amino acids. Here the CDR3 DNA reads TGCGCCAGCAGTCAAGTGGGGGTGACGAACACCGGGGAGCTGTTTTTT. Protein sequence: CASSQVGVTNTGELFF.

This chain joins TRBV20-1 and TRBJ2-1; the D gene could be TRBD1 or TRBD2 (5 bases each). Trimming took 3 bases from V and 7 from J, leaving 13 bases between them. Germline CDR1 and CDR2: DFQATT and SNEGSKA (reference sequence). The CDR3 has 13 residues. The CDR3 reads CSASFEGRNEQFF. CDR3 nucleotides: TGCAGTGCTAGCTTCGAGGGACGGAATGAGCAGTTCTTC.

The table lists this clonotype with a few counts. This rearrangement joins TRBV7-2 to TRBJ2-2; D call uncertain. Germline lookup yields CDR1 SGHTA and CDR2 FQGNSA. The CDR3 totals 13 residues. V was shortened by 5 bases and J by 6 bases, with 10 bases between the two germline ends. The CDR3 region is CASSSQHAGELFF. The CDR3 nucleotides read TGTGCCAGCAGCAGCCAACACGCCGGGGAGCTGTTTTTT.

V usage is TRBV6-2 or TRBV6-3 and J usage is TRBJ2-3; tentatively, D is TRBD2 (6 bases). The CDR3 extends over 12 amino acids. V was cut by 5 bases and J by 9 bases, with 12 bases left in between. Germline CDR1 MNHEY, CDR2 SVGEGT. CDR3 coding DNA: TGTGCCAGCAGTGGAGTAGCGGAAACGCAGTATTTT. Protein: CASSGVAETQYF.

This clonotype appeared a few times. The V gene is TRBV6-6, the J gene TRBJ2-1; 10 nucleotides match TRBD2. J lost 9 bases, V lost 6 bases, and 8 bases had no gene match. Looked up from germline, CDR1 is MNHNY and CDR2 is SVGAGI (reference sequence). The CDR3 sequence is 14 residues long. The CDR3 loop reads CASRGAGGQGEQFF. The CDR3 nucleotides are TGTGCCAGCAGGGGAGCGGGGGGGCAGGGTGAGCAGTTCTTC.

Ten or more counts support this clonotype. The chain combines TRBV5-6 with TRBJ2-7; 10 nucleotides align to TRBD1. The CDR3 runs 14 residues. J was trimmed by 6 bases and V by 1 base; bases with no gene match: 4. CDR1 and CDR2 from the germline V gene are SGHDT and YYEEEE. CDR3 nucleotide sequence: TGTGCCAGCAGCTTGCGACAGGGGGCCCCCGAGCAGTACTTC. As protein: CASSLRQGAPEQYF.

The gene calls are TRBV2 and TRBJ2-1, with TRBD1 matching over 10 bases. The ends lost 6 bases at V and 6 bases at J; junction bases unmatched: 8. The CDR3 extends over 15 amino acids. The germline gives CDR1 SNHLY, CDR2 FYNNEI. CDR3 protein: CASSSGQGLGNEQFF. For the CDR3, the DNA is TGTGCCAGCAGCTCGGGACAGGGGCTTGGCAATGAGCAGTTCTTC.

Many counts were recorded for this clonotype. The chain has TRBV27 and TRBJ2-2; tentative D call: TRBD2 (6 bases). The CDR3 spans 13 residues. V was cut by 5 bases and J by 7 bases, with 11 bases left in between. Germline CDR1 and CDR2: MNHEY and SMNVEV (reference sequence). In DNA, the CDR3 is TGTGCCAGCAGTCAACTAGCTGGCGGGGAGCTGTTTTTT. Its translation: CASSQLAGGELFF.

On this clonotype itself: Being one base from a much bigger clone, this may be a read error. This rearrangement joins TRBV20-1 to TRBJ1-2; 8 nucleotides match TRBD1. After removal of 3 bases from V and 6 bases from J, the junction contained 15 bases not matched to a gene. Germline-derived CDR1 and CDR2 are DFQATT and SNEGSKA (reference sequence). This CDR3 is built from 16 residues. Here the CDR3 DNA reads TGCAGTGCTAGGACAGGGGCCGGAGTAACCCGCCATGGCTACACCTTC. This encodes CSARTGAGVTRHGYTF.

A word on this clonotype: A much more abundant neighbour one base away suggests this may be a read error. The chain combines TRBV7-9 with TRBJ2-4; the match to TRBD1 covers 7 bases. This CDR3 has 14 residues. Germline V gene data show CDR1 as SEHNR and CDR2 as FQNEAQ (reference sequence). V lost 3 bases, J lost 4 bases, and 3 bases stayed unmatched. The DNA of the CDR3 is TGTGCCAGCAGCTTGGACAGGTTGAAAAACATTCAGTACTTC. Its translation is CASSLDRLKNIQYF. Looking up the rest from reference TRBV7-9 and TRBJ2-4 gives the full variable domain: DTGVSQNPRHKITKRGQNVTFRCDPISEHNRLYWYRQTLGQGPEFLTYFQNEAQLEKSRLLSDRFSAERPKGSFSTLEIQRTEQGDSAMYLCASSLDRLKNIQYFGAGTRLSVL.

V is TRBV20-1 and J is TRBJ2-3, with D unclear. V lost 0 bases and J lost 0, with 22 bases in between. In germline, CDR1 is DFQATT, CDR2 SNEGSKA (reference sequence). The CDR3 covers 19 residues. The CDR3 loop is CSARDRLQPTSPSTDTQYF. The DNA of the CDR3 is TGCAGTGCTAGAGATCGACTTCAACCTACATCCCCTAGCACAGATACGCAGTATTTT.

The chain links TRBV11-1 to TRBJ2-1, with no clear D. This CDR3 is built from 16 residues. Trimming left V 5 bases short and J 0 bases short, with 14 bases between. Germline V CDR1 and CDR2: SGHAT, FQDESV (reference sequence). Here the CDR3 DNA reads TGTGCCAGCAGCCCTACAGCTTCGGGCTCCTACAATGAGCAGTTCTTC. As protein: CASSPTASGSYNEQFF.

The rearrangement links TRBV19 to TRBJ1-2; D is unclear. Trimming removed 8 bases at V and 2 bases at J, with 15 bases between. Germline assignment: CDR1 LNHDA and CDR2 SQIVND (reference sequence). This CDR3 contains 14 residues. The chain's CDR3 is CASSLPGINYGYTF. CDR3 nucleotide sequence: TGTGCCAGTTCCTTGCCGGGGATCAACTATGGCTACACCTTC.

In its sample, this clonotype was seen many times. V gene TRBV2 combines with J gene TRBJ2-5, with unresolved D. The CDR3 is made up of 13 amino acids. The ends were cut back, 5 bases at V and 2 bases at J, with 9 bases in the middle. In germline, CDR1 is SNHLY, CDR2 FYNNEI. CDR3: CASSKATQETQYF. The CDR3 nucleotides read TGTGCCAGCAGTAAGGCCACACAAGAGACCCAGTACTTC.

This clonotype was observed many times. The CDR3 coding sequence is TGTGCCAGCATCAACGGGGGGAACACTGAAGCTTTCTTT. This gives the protein CASINGGNTEAFF. The chain has TRBV6-6 and TRBJ1-1; D might be TRBD1 (5 bases). Trimming stripped 7 bases from V and 1 base from J, with 10 bases between. CDR3 size: 13 residues. Germline lookup yields CDR1 MNHNY and CDR2 SVGAGI (reference sequence).